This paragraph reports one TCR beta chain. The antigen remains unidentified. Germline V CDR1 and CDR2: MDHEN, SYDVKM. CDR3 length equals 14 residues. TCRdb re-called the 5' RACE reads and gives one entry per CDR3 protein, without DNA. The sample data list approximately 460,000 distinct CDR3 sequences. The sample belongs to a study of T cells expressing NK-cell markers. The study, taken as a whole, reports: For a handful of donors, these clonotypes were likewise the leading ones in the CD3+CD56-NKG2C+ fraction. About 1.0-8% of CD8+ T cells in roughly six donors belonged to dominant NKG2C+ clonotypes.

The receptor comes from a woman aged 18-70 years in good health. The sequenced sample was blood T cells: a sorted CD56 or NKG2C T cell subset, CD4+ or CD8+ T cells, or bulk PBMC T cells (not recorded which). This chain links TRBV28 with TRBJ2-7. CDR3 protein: CASSKLGGVYEQYF.